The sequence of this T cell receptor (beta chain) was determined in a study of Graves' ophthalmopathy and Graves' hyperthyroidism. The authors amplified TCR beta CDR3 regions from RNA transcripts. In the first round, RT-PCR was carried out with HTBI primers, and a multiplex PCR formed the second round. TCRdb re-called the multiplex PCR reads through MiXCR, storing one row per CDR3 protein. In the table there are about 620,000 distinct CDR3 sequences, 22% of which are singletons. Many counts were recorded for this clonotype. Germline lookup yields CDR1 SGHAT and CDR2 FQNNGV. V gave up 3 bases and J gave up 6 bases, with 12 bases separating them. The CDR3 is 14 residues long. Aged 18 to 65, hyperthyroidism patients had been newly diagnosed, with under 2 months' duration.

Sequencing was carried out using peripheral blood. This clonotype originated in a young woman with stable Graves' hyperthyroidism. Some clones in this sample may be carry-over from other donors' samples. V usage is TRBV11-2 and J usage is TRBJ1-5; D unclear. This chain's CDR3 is CASSFKVRSQPQHF. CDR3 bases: TGTGCCAGCAGCTTCAAAGTCCGGAGTCAGCCCCAGCATTTT.